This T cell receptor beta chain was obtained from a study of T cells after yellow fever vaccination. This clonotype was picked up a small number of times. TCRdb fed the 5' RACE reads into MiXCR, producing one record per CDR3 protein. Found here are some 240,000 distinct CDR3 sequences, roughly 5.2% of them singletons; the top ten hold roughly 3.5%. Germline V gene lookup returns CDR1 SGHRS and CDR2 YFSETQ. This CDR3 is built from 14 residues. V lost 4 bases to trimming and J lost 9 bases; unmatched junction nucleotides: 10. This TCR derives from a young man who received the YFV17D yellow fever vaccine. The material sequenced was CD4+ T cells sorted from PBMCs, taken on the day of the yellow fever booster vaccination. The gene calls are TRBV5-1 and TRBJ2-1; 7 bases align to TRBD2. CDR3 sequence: CASSILGLESEQFF. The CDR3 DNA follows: TGCGCCAGCAGCATTCTCGGACTAGAATCTGAGCAGTTCTTC.